Below are 25 T cell receptor beta chains sequenced from a single sample in a study of T cells in Graves' hyperthyroidism and ophthalmopathy (dated by TCRdb to between 2018 and 2020). The library was made by multiplex PCR. Reads for this sample came from an Illumina HiSeq 2000. The TCR beta CDR3 regions were amplified from RNA transcripts. The first round of RT-PCR for the TCR CDR3 was performed with the HTBI primer set and the Qiagen OneStep RT-PCR kit. In TCRdb, the public reads were trimmed at Q25 with fastp and aligned with MiXCR, with productive beta chains retained. One record per CDR3 amino acid sequence lists the most common genes and DNA. This sample holds 400,000 to 500,000 distinct CDR3 sequences; over 13% were observed only once. 15% to 20% of the sample lies in the top ten. Sequencing input: blood. The receptors derive from a woman between 18 and 29 years old with Graves' hyperthyroidism.

Ten or more counts support this clonotype. The V gene is TRBV30, the J gene TRBJ1-1; D may be TRBD1 (6 bases). Germline CDR1 GTSNPN, CDR2 SVGIG (reference sequence). The germline V and J ends were trimmed by 0 bases and 4 bases, with 12 bases remaining between them. CDR3 length: 14 residues. The CDR3 sequence is CAWSVLAGATEAFF. The DNA for the CDR3 is TGTGCCTGGAGTGTACTAGCAGGGGCCACTGAAGCTTTCTTT.

The chain recombines TRBV2 with TRBJ2-7, with 13 bases aligning to TRBD2. From germline, CDR1 is SNHLY and CDR2 FYNNEI. This CDR3 is 16 amino acids long. With V trimmed by 6 bases and J by 2 bases, 7 bases remained unmatched. The CDR3 loop is CASRPGTSGIPYEQYF. DNA of the CDR3: TGTGCCAGCAGACCGGGGACTAGCGGGATTCCCTACGAGCAGTACTTC.

At least ten counts were recorded for this clonotype. The CDR3 is CASSQERTRDEQFF. In nucleotides, the CDR3 is TGTGCCAGCAGCCAAGAGAGGACTAGGGATGAGCAGTTCTTC. J is TRBJ2-1 and V is TRBV4-2; 7 bases are shared with TRBD2. CDR1 LGHNA and CDR2 YNFKEQ come from the germline V gene. The CDR3 spans 14 residues. Unmatched junction bases numbered 4, after V lost 0 bases and J lost 8 bases.

The gene calls are TRBV19 and TRBJ1-1; tentatively, D is TRBD1 (6 bases). The V end was cut by 0 bases, the J end by 6 bases, with 14 bases between. Germline V gene data show CDR1 as LNHDA and CDR2 as SQIVND (reference sequence). The CDR3 extends over 15 amino acids. CDR3: CASSIEAGTIAEAFF. In DNA, the CDR3 is TGTGCCAGTAGTATAGAGGCGGGGACAATAGCTGAAGCTTTCTTT.

This clonotype was seen only a few times. The chain combines TRBV5-1 with TRBJ2-5; 8 nucleotides align to TRBD1. With V trimmed by 5 bases and J by 0 bases, 6 bases remained unmatched. The CDR3 consists of 15 residues. CDR1 is SGHRS, CDR2 YFSETQ, per germline. In DNA, the CDR3 is TGCGCCAGCAGGGGGGGACAGGCGTACCAAGAGACCCAGTACTTC. Amino acid sequence: CASRGGQAYQETQYF.

This clonotype has a count of ten or more. The chain employs TRBV3-1 and TRBJ2-3; either TRBD1 or TRBD2 may fit D (6 bases each). The CDR3 runs 16 residues. Trimming removed 0 bases at V and 2 bases at J, with 12 bases between. Germline V lookup: CDR1 LGHDT, CDR2 YNNKEL (reference sequence). CDR3 DNA: TGTGCCAGCAGCCAAGAGGGGGGCGGTGCCACAGATACGCAGTATTTT. Encoded protein: CASSQEGGGATDTQYF.

This clonotype was observed many times. The J gene is TRBJ1-1, the V gene TRBV12-3 or TRBV12-4; D is unclear. CDR3 length: 14 amino acids. V lost 7 bases and J 0 bases, leaving 12 bases between the germline ends. Written as DNA, the CDR3 is TGTGCCAGCACCCTAGTGGGGATGAACACTGAAGCTTTCTTT. Its protein is CASTLVGMNTEAFF.

This clonotype was observed at least ten times. The gene calls are TRBV30 and TRBJ2-7; D ambiguous. This CDR3 has 14 residues. The V and J ends lost 4 bases and 0 bases respectively, with 13 bases between them. Per the germline V gene, CDR1 is GTSNPN and CDR2 is SVGIG (reference sequence). The CDR3 DNA sequence: TGTGCCTGGACAAGGGCCATCAGCTCCTACGAGCAGTACTTC. Translation gives CAWTRAISSYEQYF.

The sample holds many counts of this clonotype. The V gene is TRBV29-1, the J gene TRBJ2-1, with D possibly being TRBD1 (5 bases). CDR3 length: 12 residues. The V gene's germline CDR1 is SQVTM and CDR2 ANQGSEA. V lost 6 bases, J lost 5 bases, and 11 bases lay in between. Here the CDR3 DNA reads TGCAGCGTCGAAAGGGGAAACAATGAGCAGTTCTTC. This translates into CSVERGNNEQFF.

V and J are TRBV2 and TRBJ1-5, with 9 bases lining up with TRBD1. V shed 1 base, J shed 6 bases, and the junction held 4 bases outside the gene matches. The V gene's germline CDR1 is SNHLY and CDR2 FYNNEI. The CDR3 extends over 15 amino acids. The CDR3 DNA reads TGTGCCAGCAGTGAAGGAAGGACAGGGGTTCAGCCCCAGCATTTT. This translates into CASSEGRTGVQPQHF.

V gene TRBV7-9 combines with J gene TRBJ2-1; TRBD2 aligns across 12 bases. The CDR3 loop spans 17 amino acids. The V gene's germline CDR1 is SEHNR and CDR2 FQNEAQ (reference sequence). Trimming took 5 bases from V and 3 from J; bases not matched to a gene: 8. The CDR3, as DNA: TGTGCCAGCAGCACCCGGACTAGCGGGAAGGTCTACAATGAGCAGTTCTTC. Translation gives CASSTRTSGKVYNEQFF.

This clonotype showed up many times. This sequence joins TRBV12-3 or TRBV12-4 and TRBJ2-7; no reliable D call. Trimming pared 4 bases from V and 6 bases from J, leaving 16 bases between. The CDR3 length is 14 residues. The DNA of the CDR3 is TGTGCCAGCAGTTCCTCCCTAGGACCGGCCGAGCAGTACTTC. This gives the protein CASSSSLGPAEQYF.

This clonotype came up a few times. This chain uses TRBV19 with TRBJ1-1; TRBD1 matches 10 bases. CDR3 size: 15 residues. V lost 5 bases and J lost 1; bases outside the gene matches: 4. In germline, CDR1 is LNHDA, CDR2 SQIVND (reference sequence). The CDR3 coding sequence is TGTGCCAGTAGTGCCCGACAGGGGGCGAACACTGAAGCTTTCTTT. Translation gives CASSARQGANTEAFF.

This clonotype was observed a few times. J is TRBJ2-1 and V is TRBV7-9, with D unresolved. Germline V gives CDR1 SEHNR, CDR2 FQNEAQ (reference sequence). The CDR3 loop spans 13 amino acids. V was clipped by 2 bases and J by 5 bases, with 7 bases between them. This chain's CDR3 is CASSLNQDNEQFF. Here the CDR3 DNA reads TGTGCCAGCAGCTTAAACCAGGACAATGAGCAGTTCTTC.

The chain couples TRBV3-1 to TRBJ2-7; 13 bases are a match to TRBD2. The germline V gene encodes CDR1 LGHDT and CDR2 YNNKEL (reference sequence). The CDR3 is 17 residues long. J lost 3 bases, V lost 4 bases, and 9 bases had no gene match. The CDR3 bases are TGTGCCAGCAGCCTACCGGGACTAGCGGGACATAACTACGAGCAGTACTTC. As protein: CASSLPGLAGHNYEQYF.

This clonotype was observed a handful of times. The rearrangement links TRBV18 to TRBJ1-5, with D tentatively TRBD1 (6 bases). CDR3 length: 16 residues. V lost 0 bases and J 5 bases, leaving 14 bases between the germline ends. CDR1 KGHSH and CDR2 LQKENI come from the germline V gene. The CDR3 sequence is CASSPPERAGDQPQHF. The CDR3 DNA is TGTGCCAGCTCACCACCGGAAAGGGCAGGGGATCAGCCCCAGCATTTT.

This clonotype was recorded once. The chain is built from TRBV11-3 and TRBJ1-2, with a possible D match to TRBD1 (5 bases). CDR3 length: 13 amino acids. The germline gives CDR1 SGHNT, CDR2 YENEEA. Trimming removed 8 bases from V and 10 bases from J, with 20 bases in between. The CDR3 reads CASSQVWGDDYTF. In DNA form, the CDR3 reads TGTGCCAGCTCACAGGTTTGGGGGGATGACTACACCTTC.

This clonotype was observed many times. V usage is TRBV7-2 and J usage is TRBJ2-1; 7 nucleotides line up with TRBD2. CDR3 length: 14 amino acids. Trimming took 1 base from V and 5 from J; bases not matched to a gene: 2. CDR1 and CDR2 from the germline V gene are SGHTA and FQGNSA. CDR3 bases: TGTGCCAGCAGCTTAGTGGGGAGGGACAATGAGCAGTTCTTC. Translation gives CASSLVGRDNEQFF. The full variable domain, completed using reference TRBV7-2 and TRBJ2-1, is GAGVSQSPSNKVTEKGKDVELRCDPISGHTALYWYRQSLGQGLEFLIYFQGNSAPDKSGLPSDRFSAERTGGSVSTLTIQRTQQEDSAVYLCASSLVGRDNEQFFGPGTRLTVL.

The rearrangement joins TRBV12-3 or TRBV12-4 to TRBJ2-7; D is uncertain. Trimming removed 0 bases at V and 7 bases at J, with 7 bases between. The CDR3 length is 12 residues. The CDR3, as DNA: TGTGCCAGCAGTTTAGCGCTGGGGGAGCAGTACGTC. It specifies CASSLALGEQYV.

This clonotype has just a few counts. This chain uses TRBV9 with TRBJ1-2; D perhaps matches TRBD1 (5 bases). Trimming took 0 bases from V and 3 from J, leaving 12 bases between them. The CDR3 totals 15 residues. Germline V gene data show CDR1 as SGDLS and CDR2 as YYNGEE. The CDR3 protein is CASSVEAGGYYGYTF. The DNA for the CDR3 is TGTGCCAGCAGCGTAGAGGCGGGGGGTTACTATGGCTACACCTTC.

The table lists this clonotype with many counts. V gene TRBV24-1 combines with J gene TRBJ1-5, with TRBD1 matching 7 bases. The CDR3 length is 14 residues. The V segment lost 11 bases and the J segment 7 bases; nucleotides outside the gene matches: 13. Germline V gene sequence: CDR1 KGHDR, CDR2 SFDVKD. CDR3 sequence: CAKGTANLRQPQHF. DNA for the CDR3: TGTGCCAAGGGGACAGCGAACCTTAGGCAGCCCCAGCATTTT.

A few counts support this clonotype. The chain links TRBV12-3 or TRBV12-4 to TRBJ1-1; TRBD1 matches 10 bases. The CDR3 consists of 13 residues. V trimming: 2 bases; J trimming: 12 bases; junction bases outside the gene matches: 6. CDR3 nucleotides: TGTGCCAGCAGTTTAAGGGACAGGGGTACATCTTTCTTT. This gives the protein CASSLRDRGTSFF.

This clonotype came up many times. The chain links TRBV24-1 to TRBJ1-2; D unclear. The germline V gene encodes CDR1 KGHDR and CDR2 SFDVKD. The CDR3 runs to 13 residues. V gave up 5 bases and J gave up 6 bases, with 12 bases separating them. The CDR3 DNA is TGTGCCACCAGTGCCGCTCGCGGACATGGCTACACCTTC. This codes for CATSAARGHGYTF.

The chain joins TRBV2 to TRBJ2-5; weak D call: TRBD1 (5 bases). V dropped 0 bases and J dropped 5 bases, with 10 bases sitting between them. Germline V lookup: CDR1 SNHLY, CDR2 FYNNEI. The CDR3 contains 14 residues. CDR3 bases: TGTGCCAGCAGTGAAGCATCCAGGGTTGAGACCCAGTACTTC. Its protein product is CASSEASRVETQYF.

This clonotype was seen at least ten times. The V and J genes are TRBV4-2 and TRBJ2-2, with 8 bases identical to TRBD2. V trimming: 1 base; J trimming: 5 bases; junction bases outside the gene matches: 12. CDR3 length: 18 amino acids. Looked up from germline, CDR1 is LGHNA and CDR2 is YNFKEQ. This CDR3 is CASSQATSGETGTGELFF. CDR3 DNA sequence: TGTGCCAGCAGCCAAGCAACTAGCGGTGAGACCGGGACCGGGGAGCTGTTTTTT.